This T cell receptor beta chain was observed in a study of T cell responses to AZD1222 COVID-19 vaccine. Regarding the study as a whole: Spike-specific TCR breadth and depth went up after people got two AZD1222 doses.

About this clone: The antigen is not known.

This CDR3 has 15 amino acids. Germline lookup yields CDR1 SNHLY and CDR2 FYNNEI. Trimming cost V 3 bases and J 5 bases; bases outside gene matches: 6. Produced via immunoSEQ multiplex PCR; TCRdb's table is partial and in-frame only. The data contain 70,000 to 90,000 clones, around 86% of them singletons. The starting material was peripheral blood, obtained 28 days after the second AZD1222 dose. The chain uses TRBV2 and TRBJ1-5; 8 nucleotides align to TRBD1. The receptor's source is an adult who received the AZD1222 COVID-19 vaccine. CDR3 DNA: TGTGCCAGCAGTGAGGCTAGGACAGGGCATCAGCCCCAGCATTTT. It codes for CASSEARTGHQPQHF.